Shown below are 29 T cell receptor beta chains from a single sample sequenced in a study of cytomegalovirus exposure and HLA in healthy donors. With 60 Vbeta and 13 Jbeta primers, the PCR was carried out. The protocol was immunoSEQ multiplex PCR, while the TCRdb copy is restricted to in-frame clones and leaves out a portion. This table holds tens of thousands of clones, around 80% found once. The sample taken for sequencing was PBMCs. Receptor source: a woman in her forties in good health and CMV-seropositive.

The rearrangement uses TRBV4-1 and TRBJ1-6; 9 positions match TRBD1. The V segment lost 3 bases and the J segment 4 bases; nucleotides outside the gene matches: 1. The CDR3 spans 15 residues. Germline V gene lookup returns CDR1 MGHRA and CDR2 YSYEKL. Here the CDR3 reads CASSHGTGYNSPLHF. CDR3 nucleotide sequence: TGCGCCAGCAGCCACGGGACAGGGTATAATTCACCCCTCCACTTT.

Worth noting for this clone: Within the sample, other DNA sequences also encode this same CDR3. CDR3 protein: CASSLASGTDTQYF. The CDR3 nucleotides are TGCGCCAGCAGCTTGGCTTCGGGCACAGATACGCAGTATTTT. The chain recombines TRBV5-1 with TRBJ2-3; D ambiguous. Per the germline V gene, CDR1 is SGHRS and CDR2 is YFSETQ. The CDR3 contains 14 residues. Trimming took off 0 bases at V and 1 base at J, with 6 bases between the two ends.

A word on this clone: Other DNA sequences of this sample code for an identical CDR3. The chain links TRBV2 to TRBJ2-7, with 7 bases identical to TRBD1. The germline gives CDR1 SNHLY, CDR2 FYNNEI. The V segment lost 8 bases and the J segment 2 bases; nucleotides outside the gene matches: 6. The CDR3 length is 13 residues. The CDR3 sequence is CASRDRPPYEQYF. DNA of the CDR3: TGTGCCAGCCGGGACAGACCTCCCTACGAGCAGTACTTC.

This clone appeared once. CDR3 sequence: CASSGWTGGAYNEQFF. As DNA, the CDR3 is TGTGCCAGTAGTGGGTGGACAGGGGGCGCCTACAATGAGCAGTTCTTC. This sequence joins TRBV19 and TRBJ2-1, with 11 bases lining up with TRBD1. The germline CDR1 and CDR2 sequences are LNHDA and SQIVND (reference sequence). The CDR3 totals 16 residues. The trim removed 5 bases at V and 2 bases at J, leaving 5 bases unmatched.

The CDR3 region is CAWSPGSGDQPQHF. Here the CDR3 DNA reads TGTGCCTGGAGCCCCGGTAGCGGGGATCAGCCCCAGCATTTT. The V gene is TRBV30, the J gene TRBJ1-5; D remains ambiguous. The V gene lost 3 bases and the J gene lost 5 bases, with 14 bases spanning the gap. The CDR3 is made up of 14 amino acids. CDR1 is GTSNPN and CDR2 is SVGIG in the germline V gene (reference sequence).

This clone was detected once. V is TRBV9 and J is TRBJ1-2; 9 bases map to TRBD1. J lost 4 bases, V lost 0 bases, and 7 bases had no gene match. Germline V gives CDR1 SGDLS, CDR2 YYNGEE. This CDR3 spans 16 amino acids. The CDR3 nucleotides read TGTGCCAGCAGCGTAGATGGGACAGGGTATCCCTATGGCTACACCTTC. It translates to CASSVDGTGYPYGYTF. Supplemented by reference TRBV9 and TRBJ1-2, the full variable domain reads DSGVTQTPKHLITATGQRVTLRCSPRSGDLSVYWYQQSLDQGLQFLIQYYNGEERAKGNILERFSAQQFPDLHSELNLSSLELGDSALYFCASSVDGTGYPYGYTFGSGTRLTVV.

This clone was recorded a few times. The rearrangement uses TRBV11-3 and TRBJ2-1; 8 bases fit TRBD1. The V gene end was trimmed by 7 bases and the J gene end by 5 bases; junction bases not matched to a gene: 7. This CDR3 contains 14 residues. Germline CDR1 SGHNT, CDR2 YENEEA. CDR3 in amino acids: CASTQGAGNNEQFF. CDR3 sequence (DNA): TGTGCCAGCACGCAGGGGGCGGGAAACAATGAGCAGTTCTTC.

The chain couples TRBV9 to TRBJ2-1; 11 bases map to TRBD1. With V trimmed by 0 bases and J by 3 bases, 8 bases remained unmatched. This CDR3 has 18 amino acids. Germline V gene lookup returns CDR1 SGDLS and CDR2 YYNGEE. This CDR3 reads CASSVGPAGTGGYNEQFF. The CDR3 coding sequence is TGTGCCAGCAGCGTAGGGCCAGCCGGGACAGGGGGCTACAATGAGCAGTTCTTC.

J is TRBJ2-2 and V is TRBV7-9, with D possibly TRBD1 on 7 matching bases. This CDR3 is 15 amino acids long. V was cut by 5 bases and J by 4 bases, with 14 bases left in between. The germline V gene has CDR1 SEHNR and CDR2 FQNEAQ (reference sequence). The CDR3 loop is CASSLAGGSTGELFF. The DNA of the CDR3 is TGTGCCAGCAGCCTCGCAGGGGGGTCCACCGGGGAGCTGTTTTTT.

The CDR3 loop is CATSGGGNSGANVLTF. In DNA form, the CDR3 reads TGTGCCACCTCGGGAGGGGGAAACTCTGGGGCCAACGTCCTGACTTTC. The J gene is TRBJ2-6, the V gene TRBV6-4; 8 bases match TRBD2. CDR1 and CDR2 from the germline V gene are MRHNA and SNTAGT. There are 16 residues in the CDR3. V trimming: 10 bases; J trimming: 0 bases; junction bases outside the gene matches: 8.

V usage is TRBV30 and J usage is TRBJ2-6; maybe TRBD2 (5 bases). V shed 2 bases and J shed 3 bases, with 5 bases lying between them. Germline CDR1 is GTSNPN and CDR2 is SVGIG (reference sequence). The CDR3 length is 13 residues. In nucleotides, the CDR3 is TGTGCCTGGAGTAGCGGTGGGGCCAACGTCCTGACTTTC. Translated: CAWSSGGANVLTF.

The chain couples TRBV25-1 to TRBJ2-1, with 9 bases fitting TRBD2. Germline V lookup: CDR1 MGHDK, CDR2 SYGVNS. The CDR3 has 16 residues. Unmatched junction bases numbered 8, after V lost 4 bases and J lost 4 bases. CDR3 DNA sequence: TGTGCCAGCAGTGGGGCTAGCGGGGACGATTACAATGAGCAGTTCTTC. Translating it yields CASSGASGDDYNEQFF.

The chain combines TRBV5-4 with TRBJ2-2; TRBD1 aligns across 8 bases. Per the germline V gene, CDR1 is SGHNT and CDR2 is YYREEE (reference sequence). The V and J ends lost 4 bases and 2 bases, in that order; junction bases with no gene match: 7. This CDR3 contains 16 residues. CDR3 sequence reads: CASSGTGQGNTGELFF. CDR3 DNA sequence: TGTGCCAGCAGCGGGACCGGACAGGGAAACACCGGGGAGCTGTTTTTT. Supplemented by reference TRBV5-4 and TRBJ2-2, the full variable domain reads ETGVTQSPTHLIKTRGQQVTLRCSSQSGHNTVSWYQQALGQGPQFIFQYYREEENGRGNFPPRFSGLQFPNYSSELNVNALELDDSALYLCASSGTGQGNTGELFFGEGSRLTVL.

The chain joins TRBV29-1 to TRBJ2-2; D is unclear. Germline V lookup: CDR1 SQVTM, CDR2 ANQGSEA. Trimming took off 7 bases at V and 1 base at J, with 13 bases between the two ends. This CDR3 region has 14 residues. The CDR3 reads CSAFSGQNTGELFF. The CDR3 DNA reads as TGCAGCGCCTTTAGTGGGCAGAACACCGGGGAGCTGTTTTTT.

The chain employs TRBV19 and TRBJ2-6; weak D call: TRBD2 (6 bases). The CDR3 spans 18 residues. Trimming removed 3 bases at V and 0 bases at J, with 15 bases between. Germline CDR1 LNHDA, CDR2 SQIVND (reference sequence). The CDR3 DNA reads TGTGCCAGTAGTATGCCCGGGACTTCCTTCTCTGGGGCCAACGTCCTGACTTTC. Residues: CASSMPGTSFSGANVLTF.

The gene calls are TRBV5-1 and TRBJ1-1; TRBD1 is a possible D gene (5 bases). The germline CDR1 and CDR2 sequences are SGHRS and YFSETQ. Between the trimmed V and J ends, which lost 0 bases and 3 bases, there was a span of 12 bases. The CDR3 has 15 residues. CDR3 sequence reads: CASSLGGAWDTEAFF. Written as DNA, the CDR3 is TGCGCCAGCAGCTTGGGGGGCGCTTGGGACACTGAAGCTTTCTTT.

The chain is built from TRBV18 and TRBJ1-5, with 10 positions matching TRBD1. V was pared by 3 bases and J by 2 bases, with 4 bases of the junction left unmatched. Germline assignment: CDR1 KGHSH and CDR2 LQKENI. The CDR3 runs to 16 residues. CDR3 in amino acids: CASSPGTGEGNQPQHF. In DNA form, the CDR3 reads TGTGCCAGCTCACCCGGGACAGGGGAGGGCAATCAGCCCCAGCATTTT. Full variable domain (remainder filled in from reference TRBV18 and TRBJ1-5): NAGVMQNPRHLVRRRGQEARLRCSPMKGHSHVYWYRQLPEEGLKFMVYLQKENIIDESGMPKERFSAEFPKEGPSILRIQQVVRGDSAAYFCASSPGTGEGNQPQHFGDGTRLSIL.

This rearrangement joins TRBV5-1 to TRBJ1-1, with TRBD1 matching 9 bases. V lost 2 bases and J lost 3; bases outside the gene matches: 8. The CDR3 length is 16 residues. Germline V gene data show CDR1 as SGHRS and CDR2 as YFSETQ. The CDR3 spells CASSFGTGTVDTEAFF. Written as DNA, the CDR3 is TGCGCCAGCAGCTTCGGGACAGGGACGGTCGACACTGAAGCTTTCTTT.

The CDR3 protein is CASSLATVSNQPQHF. Here the CDR3 DNA reads TGTGCCAGCAGCTTAGCCACAGTTAGCAATCAGCCCCAGCATTTT. The chain recombines TRBV7-2 with TRBJ1-5, with no clear D. The CDR3 is 15 residues long. Germline V gives CDR1 SGHTA, CDR2 FQGNSA. V lost 0 bases, J lost 0 bases, and 6 bases lay in between.

This chain links TRBV7-8 with TRBJ2-2; D may be TRBD2 (5 bases). V was cut by 2 bases and J by 5 bases, with 12 bases left in between. CDR3 length equals 15 residues. Germline V gene sequence: CDR1 SGHVS, CDR2 FQNEAQ. In nucleotides, the CDR3 is TGTGCCAGCAGCTTACTAGCTAGTTCAACCGGGGAGCTGTTTTTT. Amino acids: CASSLLASSTGELFF.

The CDR3 loop reads CASSSPRSSGANVLTF. CDR3 coding DNA: TGTGCCAGCAGTTCCCCCAGGTCCTCTGGGGCCAACGTCCTGACTTTC. The V gene is TRBV6-5, the J gene TRBJ2-6; D gene ambiguous. Trimming cost V 4 bases and J 0 bases, with 10 bases left between them. CDR3 length: 16 residues. The germline CDR1 and CDR2 sequences are MNHEY and SVGAGI.

This clone has just a few counts. This sequence joins TRBV6-5 and TRBJ1-4; D call uncertain. Trimming cost V 8 bases and J 8 bases, with 21 bases left between them. The CDR3 spans 15 residues. The germline CDR1 and CDR2 sequences are MNHEY and SVGAGI. The chain's CDR3 is CASGSPGRLAEKLFF. The CDR3 nucleotides are TGTGCCAGCGGGTCCCCGGGTCGACTGGCCGAAAAACTGTTTTTT.

The chain employs TRBV7-9 and TRBJ2-7; 9 nucleotides match TRBD1. This CDR3 has 14 residues. V dropped 5 bases and J dropped 5; count of bases not matched to a gene: 7. The V gene's germline CDR1 is SEHNR and CDR2 FQNEAQ (reference sequence). The DNA of the CDR3 is TGTGCCAGCAGCCGCGGGACAGGGTATGACGAGCAGTACTTC. The encoded protein is CASSRGTGYDEQYF.

The genes are TRBV12-5 and TRBJ2-3, with D perhaps TRBD1 (6 bases). The CDR3 contains 16 residues. Germline V CDR1 and CDR2: LGHNT, FRNRAP. Trimming removed 2 bases from V and 5 bases from J, with 17 bases in between. The CDR3 loop is CASGLRARGSGDTQYF. The CDR3 nucleotides read TGTGCTAGTGGTTTGAGGGCTAGGGGGTCGGGAGATACGCAGTATTTT.

The J gene is TRBJ1-4, the V gene TRBV30; D remains ambiguous. The CDR3 contains 13 residues. Germline V CDR1 and CDR2: GTSNPN, SVGIG (reference sequence). Trimming took off 4 bases at V and 10 bases at J, with 16 bases between the two ends. The CDR3 is CAWKDVLRGKLFF. CDR3 DNA sequence: TGTGCCTGGAAGGACGTTCTCCGGGGAAAACTGTTTTTT.

The chain combines TRBV7-2 with TRBJ1-6, with 7 bases aligning to TRBD1. Germline CDR1 SGHTA, CDR2 FQGNSA. Unmatched junction bases numbered 5, after V lost 5 bases and J lost 4 bases. The CDR3 extends over 15 amino acids. The CDR3 DNA reads TGTGCCAGCAGCCCGGGACAGACTTATAATTCACCCCTCCACTTT. It codes for CASSPGQTYNSPLHF.

The gene calls are TRBV19 and TRBJ1-3; tentatively, D is TRBD1 (5 bases). This CDR3 spans 12 amino acids. The germline gives CDR1 LNHDA, CDR2 SQIVND (reference sequence). The V gene lost 5 bases and the J gene lost 7 bases, with 9 bases spanning the gap. The CDR3 here is CASSQGSNTIYF. In DNA form, the CDR3 reads TGTGCCAGTAGTCAGGGATCGAACACCATATATTTT.

The chain employs TRBV5-5 and TRBJ1-5; D unclear. Germline V gene data show CDR1 as SGHKS and CDR2 as YYEKEE (reference sequence). CDR3 length: 14 amino acids. The germline V and J ends were trimmed by 0 bases and 6 bases, with 10 bases remaining between them. CDR3 amino acids: CASSLVDYSQPQHF. For the CDR3, the DNA is TGTGCCAGCAGCTTGGTGGACTACAGTCAGCCCCAGCATTTT.

Only a few counts were recorded for this clone. The CDR3 loop is CASSQSPTGVSYEQYF. In nucleotides, the CDR3 is TGCGCCAGCAGCCAAAGCCCGACAGGGGTTTCCTACGAGCAGTACTTC. This rearrangement joins TRBV5-1 to TRBJ2-7; TRBD1 agrees at 8 bases. V shed 4 bases and J 1 base; nucleotides not matched to a gene: 10. The length of the CDR3 is 16 residues. The germline gives CDR1 SGHRS, CDR2 YFSETQ.